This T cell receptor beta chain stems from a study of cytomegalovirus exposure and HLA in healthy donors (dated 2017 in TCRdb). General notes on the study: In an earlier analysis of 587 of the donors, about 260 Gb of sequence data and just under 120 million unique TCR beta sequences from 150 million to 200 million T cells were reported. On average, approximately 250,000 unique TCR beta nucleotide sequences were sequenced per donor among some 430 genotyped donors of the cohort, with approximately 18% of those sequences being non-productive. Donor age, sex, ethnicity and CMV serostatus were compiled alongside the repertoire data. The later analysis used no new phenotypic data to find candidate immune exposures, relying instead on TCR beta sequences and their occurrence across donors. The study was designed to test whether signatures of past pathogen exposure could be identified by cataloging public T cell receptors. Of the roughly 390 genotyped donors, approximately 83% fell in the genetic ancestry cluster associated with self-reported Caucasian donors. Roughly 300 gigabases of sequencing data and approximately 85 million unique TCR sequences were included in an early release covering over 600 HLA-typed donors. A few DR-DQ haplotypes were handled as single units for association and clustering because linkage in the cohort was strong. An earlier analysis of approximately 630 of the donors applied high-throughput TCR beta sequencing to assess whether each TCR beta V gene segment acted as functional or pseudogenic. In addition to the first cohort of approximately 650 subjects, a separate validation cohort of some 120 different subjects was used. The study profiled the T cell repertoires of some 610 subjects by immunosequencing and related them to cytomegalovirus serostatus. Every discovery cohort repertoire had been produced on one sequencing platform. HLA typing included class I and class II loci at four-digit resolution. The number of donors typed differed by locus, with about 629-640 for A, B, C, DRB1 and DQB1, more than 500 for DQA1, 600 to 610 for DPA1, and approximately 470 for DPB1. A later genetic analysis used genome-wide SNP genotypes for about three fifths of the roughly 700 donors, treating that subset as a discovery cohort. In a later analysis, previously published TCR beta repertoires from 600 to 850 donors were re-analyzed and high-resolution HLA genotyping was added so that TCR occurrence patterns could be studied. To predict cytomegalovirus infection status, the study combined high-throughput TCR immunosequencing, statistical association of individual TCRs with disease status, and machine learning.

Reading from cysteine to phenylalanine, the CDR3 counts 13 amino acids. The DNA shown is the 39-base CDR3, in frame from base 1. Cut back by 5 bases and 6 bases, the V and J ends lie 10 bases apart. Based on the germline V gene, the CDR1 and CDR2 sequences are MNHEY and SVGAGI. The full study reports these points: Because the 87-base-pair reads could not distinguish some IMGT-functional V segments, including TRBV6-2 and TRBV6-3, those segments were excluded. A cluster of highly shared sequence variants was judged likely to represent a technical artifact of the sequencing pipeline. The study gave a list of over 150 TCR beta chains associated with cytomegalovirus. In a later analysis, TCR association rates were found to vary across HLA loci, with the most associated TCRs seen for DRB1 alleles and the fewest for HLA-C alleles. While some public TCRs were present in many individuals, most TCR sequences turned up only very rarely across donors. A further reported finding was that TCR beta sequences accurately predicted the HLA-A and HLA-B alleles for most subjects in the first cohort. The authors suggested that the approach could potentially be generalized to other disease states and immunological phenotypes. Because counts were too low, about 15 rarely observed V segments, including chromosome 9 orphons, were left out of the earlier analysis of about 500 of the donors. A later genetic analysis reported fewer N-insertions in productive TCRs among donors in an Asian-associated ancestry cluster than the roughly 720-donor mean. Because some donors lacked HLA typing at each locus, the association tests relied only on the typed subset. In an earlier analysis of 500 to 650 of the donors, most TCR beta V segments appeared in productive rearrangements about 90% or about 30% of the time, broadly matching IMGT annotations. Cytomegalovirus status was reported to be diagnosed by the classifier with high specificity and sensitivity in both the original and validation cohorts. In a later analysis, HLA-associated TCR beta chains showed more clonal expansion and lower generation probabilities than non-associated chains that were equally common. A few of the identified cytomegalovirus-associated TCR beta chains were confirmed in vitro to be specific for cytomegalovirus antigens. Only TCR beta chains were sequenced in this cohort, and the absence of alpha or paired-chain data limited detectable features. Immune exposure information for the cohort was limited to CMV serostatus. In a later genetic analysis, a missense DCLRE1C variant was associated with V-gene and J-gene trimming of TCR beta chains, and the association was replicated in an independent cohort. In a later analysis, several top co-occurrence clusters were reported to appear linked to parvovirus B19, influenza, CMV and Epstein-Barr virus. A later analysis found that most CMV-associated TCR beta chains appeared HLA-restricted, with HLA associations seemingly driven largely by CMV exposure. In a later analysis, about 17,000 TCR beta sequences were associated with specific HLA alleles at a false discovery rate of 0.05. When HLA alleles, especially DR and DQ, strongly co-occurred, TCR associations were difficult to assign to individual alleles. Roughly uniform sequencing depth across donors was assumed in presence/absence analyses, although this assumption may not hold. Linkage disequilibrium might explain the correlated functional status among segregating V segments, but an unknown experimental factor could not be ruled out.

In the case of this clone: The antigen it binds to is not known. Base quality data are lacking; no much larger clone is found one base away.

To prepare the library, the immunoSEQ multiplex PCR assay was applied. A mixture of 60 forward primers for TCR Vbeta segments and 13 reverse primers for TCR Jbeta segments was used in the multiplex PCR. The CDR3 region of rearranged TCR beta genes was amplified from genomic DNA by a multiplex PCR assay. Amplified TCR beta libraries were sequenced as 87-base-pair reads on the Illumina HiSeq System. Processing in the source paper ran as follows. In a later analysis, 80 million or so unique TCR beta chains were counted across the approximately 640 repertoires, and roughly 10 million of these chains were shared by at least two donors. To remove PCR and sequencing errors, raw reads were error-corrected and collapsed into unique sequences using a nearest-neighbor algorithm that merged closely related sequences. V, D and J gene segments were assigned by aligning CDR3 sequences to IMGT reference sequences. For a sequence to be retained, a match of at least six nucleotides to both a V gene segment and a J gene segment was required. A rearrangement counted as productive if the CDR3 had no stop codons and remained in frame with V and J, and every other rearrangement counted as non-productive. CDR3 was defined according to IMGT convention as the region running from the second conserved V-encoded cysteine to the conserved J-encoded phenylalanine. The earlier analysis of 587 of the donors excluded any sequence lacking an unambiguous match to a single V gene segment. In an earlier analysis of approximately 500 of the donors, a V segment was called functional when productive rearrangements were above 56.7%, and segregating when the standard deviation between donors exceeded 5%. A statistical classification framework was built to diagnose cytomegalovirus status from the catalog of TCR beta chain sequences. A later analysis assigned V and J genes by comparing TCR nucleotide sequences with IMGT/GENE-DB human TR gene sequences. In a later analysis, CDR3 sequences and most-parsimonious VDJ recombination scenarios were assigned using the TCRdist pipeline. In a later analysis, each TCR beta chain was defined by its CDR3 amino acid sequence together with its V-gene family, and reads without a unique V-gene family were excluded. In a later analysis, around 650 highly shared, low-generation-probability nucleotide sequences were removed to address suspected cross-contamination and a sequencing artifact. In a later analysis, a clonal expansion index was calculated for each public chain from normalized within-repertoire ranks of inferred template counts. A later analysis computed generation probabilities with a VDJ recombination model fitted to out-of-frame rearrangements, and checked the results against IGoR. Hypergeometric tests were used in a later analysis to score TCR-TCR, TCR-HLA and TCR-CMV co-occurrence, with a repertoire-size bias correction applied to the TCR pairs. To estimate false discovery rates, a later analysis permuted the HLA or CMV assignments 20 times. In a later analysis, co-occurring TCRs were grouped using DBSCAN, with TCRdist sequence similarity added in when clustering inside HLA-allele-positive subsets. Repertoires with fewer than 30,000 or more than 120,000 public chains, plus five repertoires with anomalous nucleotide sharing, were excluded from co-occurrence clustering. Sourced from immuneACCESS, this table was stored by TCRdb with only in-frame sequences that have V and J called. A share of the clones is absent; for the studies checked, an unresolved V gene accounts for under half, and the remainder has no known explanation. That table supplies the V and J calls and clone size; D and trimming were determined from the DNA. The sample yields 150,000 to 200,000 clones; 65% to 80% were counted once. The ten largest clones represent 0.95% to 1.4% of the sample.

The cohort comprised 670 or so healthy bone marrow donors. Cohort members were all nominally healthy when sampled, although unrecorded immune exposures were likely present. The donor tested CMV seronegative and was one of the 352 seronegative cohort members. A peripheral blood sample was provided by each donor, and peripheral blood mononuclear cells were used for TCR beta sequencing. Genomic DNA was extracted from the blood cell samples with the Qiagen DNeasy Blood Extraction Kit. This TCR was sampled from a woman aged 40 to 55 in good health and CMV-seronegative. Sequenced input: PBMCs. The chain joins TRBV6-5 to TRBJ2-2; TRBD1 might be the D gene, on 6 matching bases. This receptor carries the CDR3 CASSVQGAGELFF. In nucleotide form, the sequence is TGTGCCAGCAGTGTACAGGGCGCCGGGGAGCTGTTTTTT.